This TCR beta chain was identified in a study of T cell responses to AZD1222 COVID-19 vaccine. General study results and limits: Repertoire samples came only from after the peak T cell response.

Note on this clone: Its matching antigen is unknown.

The CDR3 totals 13 residues. Germline CDR1 reads ENHRY; CDR2 reads SYGVKD. Trimming pared 5 bases from V and 6 bases from J, leaving 14 bases between. Sequencing used immunoSEQ multiplex PCR; TCRdb keeps in-frame clones, though not all of them. Among approximately 60,000 clones listed, approximately 84% were seen once. The clonotype comes from an adult in good health. The gene calls are TRBV10-3 and TRBJ2-7; tentative D call: TRBD1 (6 bases). The sample consisted of peripheral blood, taken on day 0 of AZD1222 vaccination. CDR3: CAISRQDSAEQYF. CDR3 nucleotide sequence: TGTGCCATCAGTCGACAGGACTCAGCCGAGCAGTACTTC.